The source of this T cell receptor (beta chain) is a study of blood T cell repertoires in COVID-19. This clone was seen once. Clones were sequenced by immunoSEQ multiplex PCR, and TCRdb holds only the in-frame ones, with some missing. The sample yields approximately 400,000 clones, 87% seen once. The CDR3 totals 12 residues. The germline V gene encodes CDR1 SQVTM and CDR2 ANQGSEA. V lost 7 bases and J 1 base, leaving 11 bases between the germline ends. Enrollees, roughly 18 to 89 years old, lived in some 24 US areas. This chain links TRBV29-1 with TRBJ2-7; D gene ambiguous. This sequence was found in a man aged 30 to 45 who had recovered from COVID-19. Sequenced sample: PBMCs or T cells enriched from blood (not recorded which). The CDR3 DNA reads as TGCAGCGCCCGAGGTTCATCCTACGAGCAGTACTTC. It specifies CSARGSSYEQYF.